This passage covers 27 T cell receptor beta chains from one sample sequenced in a study of blood T cells in healthy people across ages (dated by TCRdb to the mid-2010s). The method was 5' RACE. Reads for this sample came from an Illumina HiSeq 2500. A second PCR of roughly 6 to 11 cycles was run with a J-beta primer mix and a sample-barcoded 5' primer. In TCRdb, the public reads were trimmed at Q25 with fastp and aligned with MiXCR, with productive beta chains retained. Each entry merges the rows of one CDR3 protein and shows their most common DNA and genes. The sample table lists about 590,000 distinct CDR3 sequences, 25% to 35% of them with a count of one. The ten largest clones represent 15% to 18% of the sample. Material: blood. These receptors all stem from a woman aged 80 or older in good health.

This clonotype came up many times. The V gene is TRBV3-1, the J gene TRBJ1-2; TRBD1 might be the D (6 bases). The V and J ends lost 5 bases and 4 bases respectively, with 11 bases between them. The CDR3 consists of 13 residues. The germline V gene has CDR1 LGHDT and CDR2 YNNKEL (reference sequence). The CDR3 nucleotides read TGTGCCAGCAGCACGGACAGTGGCTATGGCTACACCTTC. Translated, it gives CASSTDSGYGYTF.

This clonotype was seen many times. The CDR3 coding sequence is TGCGCCAGCAGCACCGGGACTAGGACAGATACGCAGTATTTT. Amino acids: CASSTGTRTDTQYF. The chain joins TRBV5-1 to TRBJ2-3; 8 bases match TRBD2. Germline V lookup: CDR1 SGHRS, CDR2 YFSETQ. Trimming cost V 4 bases and J 3 bases; bases outside gene matches: 4. There are 14 residues in the CDR3.

V usage is TRBV20-1 and J usage is TRBJ1-1; 8 nucleotides match TRBD1. Per the germline V gene, CDR1 is DFQATT and CDR2 is SNEGSKA (reference sequence). This CDR3 has 17 residues. The J segment lost 3 bases and the V segment lost 4 bases, leaving 16 bases of the junction unmatched. The CDR3 is CSAKGPSDRVWDTEAFF. The CDR3 nucleotides read TGCAGTGCTAAAGGACCCTCGGACAGGGTTTGGGACACTGAAGCTTTCTTT.

A few counts support this clonotype. A much larger clone is a single base away; this may be a read error. The chain links TRBV6-1 to TRBJ2-1; 7 nucleotides align to TRBD2. V gave up 6 bases and J gave up 6 bases; unmatched junction bases: 8. CDR1 is MNHNS and CDR2 is SASEGT in the germline V gene. CDR3 length equals 14 residues. The CDR3 DNA sequence: TGTGCCAGCAGAGAGGGACTACGCTGCAATGAGCAGTTCTTC. This translates into CASREGLRCNEQFF.

V gene TRBV7-2 combines with J gene TRBJ2-1, with D perhaps being TRBD1 or TRBD2 (6 bases each). Germline lookup yields CDR1 SGHTA and CDR2 FQGNSA. The CDR3 loop spans 15 amino acids. The V end lost 5 bases, the J end lost 2 bases, and 13 bases lay between the germline ends. The CDR3 DNA is TGTGCCAGCAGCGTTAACGGGGGCGCCTACAATGAGCAGTTCTTC. Its translation: CASSVNGGAYNEQFF.

This clonotype was detected a few times. The rearrangement uses TRBV7-9 and TRBJ2-2, with TRBD2 matching 8 bases. The V gene end was trimmed by 3 bases and the J gene end by 3 bases; junction bases not matched to a gene: 9. Looked up from germline, CDR1 is SEHNR and CDR2 is FQNEAQ (reference sequence). The length of the CDR3 is 17 residues. In nucleotides, the CDR3 is TGTGCCAGCAGCTTCAACCCGGGACTAGGCTACACCGGGGAGCTGTTTTTT. Its protein product is CASSFNPGLGYTGELFF.

This clonotype was seen ten or more times. This chain uses TRBV5-6 with TRBJ2-5; no reliable D call. The CDR3 has 12 residues. V was trimmed by 2 bases and J by 7 bases, leaving 9 bases between them. Germline V gene lookup returns CDR1 SGHDT and CDR2 YYEEEE. DNA for the CDR3: TGTGCCAGCAGCTTTTCAGACGGGACCCAGTACTTC. As protein: CASSFSDGTQYF. The full variable domain, with the rest looked up from reference TRBV5-6 and TRBJ2-5, is DAGVTQSPTHLIKTRGQQVTLRCSPKSGHDTVSWYQQALGQGPQFIFQYYEEEERQRGNFPDRFSGHQFPNYSSELNVNALLLGDSALYLCASSFSDGTQYFGPGTRLLVL.

This clonotype was seen only a few times. This may arise from a read error, as a much more abundant clone is one base away. This rearrangement joins TRBV6-1 to TRBJ2-5; D may correspond to TRBD1 or TRBD2 (5 bases each). The germline CDR1 and CDR2 sequences are MNHNS and SASEGT. Trimming left V 6 bases short and J 5 bases short, with 13 bases between. The CDR3 runs to 13 residues. The CDR3 bases are TGTGCCAGCAGAAGGGGAAGGGACGAGACCCAGTACTTC. It is translated as CASRRGRDETQYF.

On this clonotype: A much bigger clone sits one base away, suggesting this may be a read error. J is TRBJ2-7 and V is TRBV9; D not resolved. In germline, CDR1 is SGDLS, CDR2 YYNGEE. Trimming shortened V by 0 bases and J by 5 bases, and 15 bases separated the two germline ends. This CDR3 comprises 15 residues. The DNA for the CDR3 is TGTGCCAGCAGCGTAGAAGGCAGGCGCAGCGACGAGCAGTACTTC. This gives the protein CASSVEGRRSDEQYF.

The chain employs TRBV29-1 and TRBJ2-5; D possibly corresponds to TRBD1 (6 bases). The CDR3 is 13 amino acids. Germline V CDR1 and CDR2: SQVTM, ANQGSEA. V lost 3 bases and J lost 2, with 10 bases in between. CDR3 loop: CSVDGQLQETQYF. DNA of the CDR3: TGCAGCGTTGACGGACAGTTACAAGAGACCCAGTACTTC.

This clonotype was seen many times. V gene TRBV5-1 combines with J gene TRBJ2-3, with D perhaps matching TRBD1 or TRBD2 (5 bases each). CDR1 is SGHRS, CDR2 YFSETQ, per germline. This CDR3 has 14 amino acids. V was pared by 4 bases and J by 0 bases, with 9 bases between. The CDR3, as DNA: TGCGCCAGCAGCCAAGGGGAGAGCACAGATACGCAGTATTTT. Its translation: CASSQGESTDTQYF.

The rearrangement links TRBV7-2 to TRBJ1-2; D gene unclear. The CDR3 length is 14 residues. The germline V gene encodes CDR1 SGHTA and CDR2 FQGNSA. Trimming took off 5 bases at V and 0 bases at J, with 10 bases between the two ends. The CDR3: CASSLTSSNYGYTF. CDR3 nucleotide sequence: TGTGCCAGCAGCCTAACCAGTTCTAACTATGGCTACACCTTC.

V and J are TRBV29-1 and TRBJ1-1; weak D call: TRBD1 (5 bases). V lost 7 bases and J 5 bases, leaving 17 bases between the germline ends. Germline CDR1 SQVTM, CDR2 ANQGSEA. The CDR3 extends over 13 amino acids. CDR3 nucleotides: TGCAGCGCCCTAGAGCAGGGCAAGACTGAAGCTTTCTTT. This encodes CSALEQGKTEAFF.

The chain has TRBV7-8 and TRBJ1-2; TRBD1 might be the D (6 bases). The ends were cut back, 3 bases at V and 6 bases at J, with 14 bases in the middle. Germline CDR1 reads SGHVS; CDR2 reads FQNEAQ. This CDR3 spans 14 amino acids. CDR3 sequence reads: CASSFREGDHGYTF. The CDR3 bases are TGTGCCAGCAGCTTTCGCGAGGGGGATCATGGCTACACCTTC.

This clonotype was counted between two and nine times. In DNA form, the CDR3 reads TGTGCCAGCAGCCAATCACAGGAGGACTATAATTCACCCCTCCACTTT. Amino acids: CASSQSQEDYNSPLHF. The V and J genes are TRBV4-2 and TRBJ1-6, with a weak D call TRBD1 (5 bases). The CDR3 has 16 amino acids. CDR1 is LGHNA and CDR2 is YNFKEQ in the germline V gene. V dropped 2 bases and J dropped 3 bases, with 11 bases sitting between them.

As concerns this clonotype: A junction end diverges from the germline sequence, so it may reflect a read error. This sequence joins TRBV6-4 and TRBJ2-1; D may be TRBD2 (6 bases). The CDR3 runs to 13 residues. CDR1 and CDR2 (germline): MRHNA, SNTAGT. The CDR3 coding sequence is TGTACCAGCAGCCCTCGGGGGTGCGATGAGCAGTTCTTC. It specifies CTSSPRGCDEQFF.

This clonotype has just a few counts. The chain links TRBV6-5 to TRBJ2-1, with D perhaps TRBD1 or TRBD2 (5 bases each). This CDR3 has 13 residues. The germline CDR1 and CDR2 sequences are MNHEY and SVGAGI. Trimming shortened V by 8 bases and J by 7 bases, and 15 bases separated the two germline ends. The CDR3 DNA reads as TGTGCCAGCCGTCCACGGGGCCTAAATGAGCAGTTCTTC. This codes for CASRPRGLNEQFF.

The table lists this clonotype with a count of one. A much larger clone differs by one base, so this may be a read error. The gene calls are TRBV2 and TRBJ2-1, with 11 positions matching TRBD1. The DNA end lines up better with TRBJ2-7; the J call may be wrong. Germline loops: CDR1 SNHLY, CDR2 FYNNEI. The CDR3 extends over 15 amino acids. The CDR3 loop reads CTSSRDRGSANEQYF. In DNA, the CDR3 is TGTACCAGCAGCCGGGACAGGGGGTCGGCCAATGAGCAGTACTTC.

This clonotype has ten or more counts. V usage is TRBV7-3 and J usage is TRBJ2-1; 9 nucleotides align to TRBD1. Per the germline V gene, CDR1 is SGHTA and CDR2 is FQGTGA. The CDR3 contains 15 residues. J lost 7 bases, V lost 5 bases, and 9 bases had no gene match. CDR3 protein: CASSRDRVKSNEQFF. In DNA form, the CDR3 reads TGTGCCAGCAGCCGGGACAGGGTAAAATCTAATGAGCAGTTCTTC.

This clonotype was counted many times. The J gene is TRBJ2-7, the V gene TRBV28, with D possibly TRBD1 on 6 matching bases. The V gene's germline CDR1 is MDHEN and CDR2 SYDVKM. Trimming took 2 bases from V and 2 from J, leaving 22 bases between them. The CDR3 runs 18 residues. This CDR3 is CASSLPLGGYRDTYEQYF. The CDR3 region has the DNA TGTGCCAGCAGTTTACCCCTGGGCGGGTACAGGGATACCTACGAGCAGTACTTC.

In this sample, this clonotype turned up once. This chain connects TRBV20-1 to TRBJ1-2, with a weak D call TRBD1 (6 bases). Germline CDR1 reads DFQATT; CDR2 reads SNEGSKA (reference sequence). The CDR3 extends over 13 amino acids. Trimming removed 5 bases at V and 0 bases at J, with 10 bases between. CDR3 in amino acids: CSASWTANYGYTF. In DNA, the CDR3 is TGCAGTGCTTCATGGACAGCTAACTATGGCTACACCTTC.

A note on this clonotype: This could be a read error, since a much larger clone is one nucleotide away. The chain links TRBV4-2 to TRBJ2-7, with D perhaps matching TRBD2 (5 bases). There are 13 residues in the CDR3. Per germline, CDR1 LGHNA and CDR2 YNFKEQ. V lost 4 bases, J lost 7 bases, and 14 bases lay in between. The CDR3 is CASSLPRGTEQYF. In nucleotides, the CDR3 is TGTGCCAGCAGCCTACCCCGGGGTACTGAGCAGTACTTC.

This clonotype has a count of ten or more. This chain joins TRBV7-2 and TRBJ2-1, with D hard to call. This CDR3 is 14 amino acids long. Trimming removed 1 base from V and 9 bases from J, with 13 bases in between. CDR1 and CDR2 from the germline V gene are SGHTA and FQGNSA. The chain's CDR3 is CASSLGPALSEQFF. Here the CDR3 DNA reads TGTGCCAGCAGCTTAGGTCCAGCTTTGAGTGAGCAGTTCTTC.

The J gene is TRBJ2-3, the V gene TRBV9, with 11 bases lining up with TRBD2. Germline assignment: CDR1 SGDLS and CDR2 YYNGEE. The V gene end was trimmed by 4 bases and the J gene end by 2 bases; junction bases not matched to a gene: 9. This CDR3 spans 17 amino acids. In nucleotides, the CDR3 is TGTGCCAGCAGCCCTCAAAGACTAGCGGGGTACACAGATACGCAGTATTTT. It encodes CASSPQRLAGYTDTQYF.

This clonotype was counted a single time. The chain employs TRBV5-3 and TRBJ2-7; the match to TRBD1 covers 9 bases. TRBV5-3 falls under the ORF class, with uncertain function. V dropped 8 bases and J dropped 5; count of bases not matched to a gene: 17. The CDR3 contains 16 residues. The CDR3 here is CASSSNTGTGLNEQYF. DNA of the CDR3: TGTGCCAGCAGCAGCAATACCGGGACAGGGTTAAACGAGCAGTACTTC.

The chain employs TRBV4-2 and TRBJ2-7; TRBD2 aligns across 8 bases. The CDR3 contains 16 residues. CDR1 and CDR2 (germline): LGHNA, YNFKEQ. J was trimmed by 7 bases and V by 1 base; bases with no gene match: 12. CDR3 protein: CASSQATSGYYNEQYF. Here the CDR3 DNA reads TGTGCCAGCAGCCAAGCTACTAGCGGATACTACAATGAGCAGTACTTC.

This clonotype was seen at least ten times. The chain is built from TRBV4-1 and TRBJ2-1; D may be TRBD2 (6 bases). CDR1 and CDR2 (germline): MGHRA, YSYEKL. The CDR3 loop spans 17 amino acids. V was cut by 2 bases and J by 0 bases, with 14 bases left in between. The CDR3 region has the DNA TGCGCCAGCAGCCAATCCGCTCGGGGGAGCTCCTACAATGAGCAGTTCTTC. Residues: CASSQSARGSSYNEQFF.